These 7 T cell receptor beta chains came from one sample sequenced in a study of T-cell reconstitution after alpha-beta-depleted transplantation in children (dated by TCRdb to about 2016). The library relied on PCR. The sample was run on an Illumina HiSeq 2500. Molecular barcoding was employed in the preparation of TCR libraries, with unique molecular identifiers being used to normalize TCRbeta repertoire quantification. TCRdb trimmed public reads at Q25 via fastp, called clones via MiXCR and kept in-frame beta chains. Every entry covers one CDR3 protein and lists the most common genes and DNA from its rows. The sample includes 250,000 to 350,000 distinct CDR3 sequences, with 9.9% observed a single time. The ten largest clones take up roughly a tenth of the sample. The specimen was PBMCs from the stem cell graft donor, collected from the stem cell graft. The origin of the receptors is a human donor who donated a stem cell graft to a child with SCID.

This clonotype was counted a few times. For the CDR3, the DNA is TGTGCCAGCAGCCCCCCGGGGGCTGGGGCCAACGTCCTGACTTTC. This gives the protein CASSPPGAGANVLTF. This chain joins TRBV7-8 and TRBJ2-6; D perhaps matches TRBD2 (6 bases). This CDR3 has 15 residues. CDR1 is SGHVS and CDR2 is FQNEAQ in the germline V gene. Trimming shortened V by 5 bases and J by 2 bases, and 10 bases separated the two germline ends.

This clonotype turned up a few times. This chain joins TRBV6-1 and TRBJ1-3; no clear D gene. CDR3 length equals 16 residues. Germline V gene data show CDR1 as MNHNS and CDR2 as SASEGT. Trimming shortened V by 4 bases and J by 0 bases, and 13 bases separated the two germline ends. CDR3 sequence (DNA): TGTGCCAGCAGTGGACACCCTCTGAGCTCTGGAAACACCATATATTTT. It translates to CASSGHPLSSGNTIYF.

This clonotype was recorded many times. This sequence joins TRBV7-9 and TRBJ1-3; D call uncertain. Germline assignment: CDR1 SEHNR and CDR2 FQNEAQ (reference sequence). V dropped 4 bases and J dropped 2 bases, with 6 bases sitting between them. CDR3 size: 13 residues. Written as DNA, the CDR3 is TGTGCCAGCAGCTCATCCGCTGGAAACACCATATATTTT. This translates into CASSSSAGNTIYF.

The genes are TRBV12-3 or TRBV12-4 and TRBJ2-7; 7 bases match TRBD2. The junction had 2 bases not matched to a gene; V was cut back by 0 bases and J by 6 bases. The CDR3 has 13 residues. The DNA for the CDR3 is TGTGCCAGCAGTTTAGCGAGCGGGATCGAGCAGTACTTC. Translation: CASSLASGIEQYF.

V usage is TRBV7-4 and J usage is TRBJ2-1; maybe TRBD1 (6 bases). Germline V CDR1 and CDR2: SGHVT, SQSDAQ. Trimming shortened V by 5 bases and J by 9 bases, and 20 bases separated the two germline ends. The CDR3 sequence is 15 residues long. This chain's CDR3 is CASSPLVSQGGEQFF. The DNA of the CDR3 is TGTGCCAGCAGCCCCCTCGTCTCACAGGGCGGTGAGCAGTTCTTC.

This clonotype was picked up a small number of times. The J gene is TRBJ2-7, the V gene TRBV5-1; 9 bases agree with TRBD1. After removal of 5 bases from V and 3 bases from J, the junction contained 9 bases not matched to a gene. There are 15 residues in the CDR3. CDR1 SGHRS and CDR2 YFSETQ come from the germline V gene. In DNA form, the CDR3 reads TGCGCCAGCAGACTCGGACAGGGGAAGGTCTACGAGCAGTACTTC. The encoded protein is CASRLGQGKVYEQYF. The whole variable domain, remainder taken from reference TRBV5-1 and TRBJ2-7, is KAGVTQTPRYLIKTRGQQVTLSCSPISGHRSVSWYQQTPGQGLQFLFEYFSETQRNKGNFPGRFSGRQFSNSRSEMNVSTLELGDSALYLCASRLGQGKVYEQYFGPGTRLTVT.

The rearrangement uses TRBV19 and TRBJ2-7, with D maybe TRBD2 (6 bases). The V end was cut by 1 base, the J end by 3 bases, with 10 bases between. Germline CDR1 reads LNHDA; CDR2 reads SQIVND (reference sequence). This CDR3 contains 14 residues. The CDR3 reads CASSIGTGVYEQYF. The DNA of the CDR3 is TGTGCCAGTAGTATAGGGACGGGAGTCTACGAGCAGTACTTC.